These 19 T cell receptor beta chains share one sample of origin, sequenced in a study of blood T cell repertoires in COVID-19. TCRdb's table, derived via immunoSEQ multiplex PCR, lists solely in-frame clones and lacks some. The sample lists about 80,000 clones; about 79% were seen once. Sequences were obtained from peripheral blood. The source is a human donor in a cohort sampled during active COVID-19.

A few counts support this clone. The chain uses TRBV9 and TRBJ1-2; TRBD1 matches 11 bases. The junction had 5 bases not matched to a gene; V was cut back by 3 bases and J by 4 bases. Germline CDR1 is SGDLS and CDR2 is YYNGEE. CDR3 length: 15 amino acids. The CDR3: CASSEGTGGFYGYTF. In DNA, the CDR3 is TGTGCCAGCAGCGAAGGGACAGGGGGATTCTATGGCTACACCTTC.

This clone is judged medium-sized. CDR3 coding DNA: TGTGCCAGCAGCTTAGAGGGGGGGAACCCATATGGCTACACCTTC. Amino acids: CASSLEGGNPYGYTF. This chain links TRBV7-9 with TRBJ1-2, with D tentatively TRBD1 (6 bases). V was shortened by 1 base and J by 5 bases, with 14 bases between the two germline ends. Looked up from germline, CDR1 is SEHNR and CDR2 is FQNEAQ (reference sequence). This CDR3 has 15 residues.

The gene calls are TRBV7-8 and TRBJ2-7; TRBD2 might be the D (6 bases). Trimming removed 4 bases from V and 7 bases from J, with 17 bases in between. The CDR3 runs to 14 residues. Germline CDR1 and CDR2: SGHVS and FQNEAQ. This CDR3 is CASSSGTSPLEQYV. The CDR3 DNA sequence: TGTGCCAGCAGCTCCGGGACTTCCCCCCTTGAGCAGTACGTC.

This chain connects TRBV2 to TRBJ1-4; D gene unclear. Deletions cut 6 bases from V and 2 bases from J, with 16 bases between. The germline V gene encodes CDR1 SNHLY and CDR2 FYNNEI. The CDR3 runs 16 residues. CDR3 in amino acids: CASRMFFTATNEKLFF. The CDR3 DNA reads as TGTGCCAGCAGAATGTTCTTCACAGCTACTAATGAAAAACTGTTTTTT.

This clone was seen a single time. The genes are TRBV7-6 and TRBJ2-6; 11 nucleotides agree with TRBD2. This CDR3 spans 20 amino acids. The junction had 11 bases not matched to a gene; V was cut back by 4 bases and J by 0 bases. The germline CDR1 and CDR2 sequences are SGHVS and FNYEAQ. CDR3 region: CASSYTDVAGGLSGANVLTF. CDR3 nucleotide sequence: TGTGCCAGCAGCTACACCGATGTAGCGGGAGGGCTCTCTGGGGCCAACGTCCTGACTTTC.

In nucleotides, the CDR3 is TGCGCCAGCAGCTGGGCAGGGACAGAAACTATCGACCACTCTGGAAACACCATATATTTT. Protein: CASSWAGTETIDHSGNTIYF. The chain recombines TRBV5-1 with TRBJ1-3; 7 bases fit TRBD1. Trimming removed 3 bases from V and 0 bases from J; junction bases left unmatched: 18. CDR1 is SGHRS and CDR2 is YFSETQ in the germline V gene. This CDR3 spans 20 amino acids.

This chain links TRBV9 with TRBJ1-1; no reliable D call. In germline, CDR1 is SGDLS, CDR2 YYNGEE. CDR3 length: 14 residues. V was pared by 0 bases and J by 3 bases, with 9 bases between. The CDR3 reads CASSVGGIDTEAFF. CDR3 in DNA: TGTGCCAGCAGCGTAGGAGGAATTGACACTGAAGCTTTCTTT.

CDR3 DNA sequence: TGTGCCAGCAGCCCCGTACAGGGGGCGCGGTTCTTC. As protein: CASSPVQGARFF. V and J are TRBV7-2 and TRBJ2-1; the match to TRBD1 covers 9 bases. Germline V gene sequence: CDR1 SGHTA, CDR2 FQGNSA. This CDR3 has 12 residues. With V trimmed by 5 bases and J by 15 bases, 8 bases remained unmatched.

The chain is built from TRBV27 and TRBJ1-1; 10 nucleotides agree with TRBD1. CDR1 is MNHEY and CDR2 is SMNVEV in the germline V gene (reference sequence). The CDR3 covers 17 residues. The ends lost 6 bases at V and 10 bases at J; junction bases unmatched: 20. The CDR3 reads CASRRSSISGQGGRAFF. DNA of the CDR3: TGTGCCAGCAGGCGTAGTTCCATATCAGGACAGGGGGGAAGAGCTTTCTTT.

The rearrangement joins TRBV4-1 to TRBJ2-7, with 9 bases lining up with TRBD2. The V gene end was trimmed by 3 bases and the J gene end by 3 bases; junction bases not matched to a gene: 6. This CDR3 has 15 amino acids. Germline CDR1 and CDR2: MGHRA and YSYEKL. For the CDR3, the DNA is TGCGCCAGCAGCCACCTTTTAGCGGGGGACTACGAGCAGTACGTC. It encodes CASSHLLAGDYEQYV.

The chain is built from TRBV2 and TRBJ1-3; D may be TRBD1 (5 bases). The germline V gene has CDR1 SNHLY and CDR2 FYNNEI. This CDR3 is built from 14 residues. Trimming stripped 6 bases from V and 3 bases from J, with 12 bases between. CDR3 sequence reads: CASSPGSGGNTIYF. The CDR3 nucleotides read TGTGCCAGCAGCCCAGGGTCAGGTGGAAACACCATATATTTT.

The V and J genes are TRBV14 and TRBJ2-1; unclear D gene. From germline, CDR1 is SGHDN and CDR2 FVKESK. The CDR3 covers 15 residues. The V end was cut by 1 base, the J end by 10 bases, with 17 bases between. The CDR3 loop reads CASSQVSMGTGEQFF. The CDR3 DNA sequence: TGTGCCAGCAGCCAAGTTTCGATGGGTACCGGGGAGCAGTTCTTC.

The J gene is TRBJ2-5, the V gene TRBV27; 7 bases map to TRBD2. CDR3 size: 14 residues. CDR1 is MNHEY, CDR2 SMNVEV, per germline (reference sequence). Trimming at V came to 3 bases and at J to 3 bases, leaving 4 bases not matched to a gene. CDR3 DNA sequence: TGTGCCAGCAGTTTTATGGGGGGGGAAGAGACCCAGTACTTC. It specifies CASSFMGGEETQYF.

The rearrangement uses TRBV27 and TRBJ2-5; 8 positions match TRBD2. Looked up from germline, CDR1 is MNHEY and CDR2 is SMNVEV (reference sequence). The J segment lost 4 bases and the V segment lost 4 bases, leaving 5 bases of the junction unmatched. The CDR3 has 14 amino acids. The CDR3 bases are TGTGCCAGCAGTTCGATAGCGGGGCGAGAGACCCAGTACTTC. Translating it yields CASSSIAGRETQYF.

V is TRBV5-1 and J is TRBJ2-7; D is unclear. The CDR3 runs 13 residues. Germline CDR1 and CDR2: SGHRS and YFSETQ. V was pared by 0 bases and J by 3 bases, with 7 bases between. The CDR3 region is CASSLDGFYEQYV. For the CDR3, the DNA is TGCGCCAGCAGCTTGGACGGGTTCTACGAGCAGTACGTC.

This chain uses TRBV24-1 with TRBJ2-1, with D possibly being TRBD2 (7 bases). V was pared by 7 bases and J by 8 bases, with 20 bases between. This CDR3 comprises 15 residues. Germline lookup yields CDR1 KGHDR and CDR2 SFDVKD. This CDR3 reads CATSTLRGTFDEQFF. CDR3 nucleotide sequence: TGTGCCACCAGCACCTTGCGGGGGACATTCGATGAGCAGTTCTTC.

The V gene is TRBV6-1, the J gene TRBJ2-3, with TRBD2 matching over 9 bases. This CDR3 is built from 17 residues. Germline CDR1 reads MNHNS; CDR2 reads SASEGT. V gave up 4 bases and J gave up 5 bases; unmatched junction bases: 13. CDR3: CASSVLGGGARGDTQYF. The DNA of the CDR3 is TGTGCCAGCAGTGTACTTGGCGGGGGGGCCCGGGGAGATACGCAGTATTTT.

The chain couples TRBV9 to TRBJ1-1; TRBD1 matches at 10 bases. The germline V gene has CDR1 SGDLS and CDR2 YYNGEE. The V and J ends lost 4 bases and 0 bases, in that order; junction bases with no gene match: 9. CDR3 size: 17 residues. CDR3 sequence: CASSILGTGAMNTEAFF. The CDR3 DNA reads as TGTGCCAGCAGCATACTCGGGACAGGGGCCATGAACACTGAAGCTTTCTTT.

The chain has TRBV7-2 and TRBJ1-1, with D perhaps matching TRBD1 (5 bases). This CDR3 is built from 14 residues. Germline-derived CDR1 and CDR2 are SGHTA and FQGNSA. V dropped 1 base and J dropped 8 bases, with 14 bases sitting between them. This chain's CDR3 is CASSLGGALGEAFF. CDR3 coding DNA: TGTGCCAGCAGCTTAGGTGGGGCTTTGGGAGAAGCTTTCTTT.